This TCR beta chain was retrieved from a study of T cells after yellow fever vaccination. Germline lookup yields CDR1 MNHEY and CDR2 SVGEGT. V shed 6 bases and J 3 bases; nucleotides not matched to a gene: 3. The CDR3 is made up of 14 amino acids. Template switching with 5'RACE generated the TCR cDNA and added a universal primer site and UMIs. MiXCR was run by TCRdb on the 5' RACE reads, yielding one entry per CDR3 protein. Here the sample spans about 160,000 distinct CDR3 sequences, approximately 9.7% being singletons. A word on this clonotype: Its target is not known.

Study findings and constraints: Weaker in magnitude, the secondary response showed a faster peak on day 5 versus 15.

This chain connects TRBV6-2 or TRBV6-3 to TRBJ2-2; 8 bases are shared with TRBD2. This sequence was found in a man younger than 35 who received the YFV17D yellow fever vaccine. The sample here was CD8+ T cells sorted from PBMCs, taken 45 days after the yellow fever booster vaccination. The CDR3 bases are TGTGCCAGCAGAAGCGGGGGAGACACCGGGGAGCTGTTTTTT. Its protein is CASRSGGDTGELFF.